The 14 T cell receptor beta chains below were found in one sample sequenced in a study of blood T cell repertoires in COVID-19 (dated by TCRdb to about 2020). The library relied on the immunoSEQ multiplex PCR assay. TCRdb mirrors the immuneACCESS table, restricted to in-frame sequences. Some clones are absent from its copies; in checked studies, under half trace to an unresolved V gene, and the reason for the others is unknown. In this sample the table shows approximately 200,000 clones, roughly four fifths of which occur a single time. The top ten constitute 6% to 8% of the sample. The sequenced sample consisted of peripheral blood. Every receptor here comes from a human donor with acute or convalescent COVID-19. The donor label of this sample is uncertain.

The V gene is TRBV18, the J gene TRBJ1-6; D might be TRBD1 (6 bases). Germline CDR1 KGHSH, CDR2 LQKENI. This CDR3 has 15 amino acids. Trimming left V 8 bases short and J 9 bases short, with 20 bases between. The DNA of the CDR3 is TGTGCCAGCGTCAGGGGCGAAAACCCGATTTCACCCCTCCACTTT. Protein sequence: CASVRGENPISPLHF. The variable domain in full, completed from reference TRBV18 and TRBJ1-6, reads NAGVMQNPRHLVRRRGQEARLRCSPMKGHSHVYWYRQLPEEGLKFMVYLQKENIIDESGMPKERFSAEFPKEGPSILRIQQVVRGDSAAYFCASVRGENPISPLHFGNGTRLTVT.

The chain carries TRBV21-1 and TRBJ2-2; TRBD2 reflects the table's D call only, with no check against the DNA. TRBV21-1 constitutes a pseudogene. The CDR3 loop spans 14 amino acids. CDR3 region: CASSRTSGTGELFF. For the CDR3, the DNA is TGTGCCAGCAGCCGGACTAGCGGCACCGGGGAGCTGTTTTTT.

The chain combines TRBV18 with TRBJ2-1, with D possibly TRBD2 on 7 matching bases. The CDR3 spans 15 residues. V was cut by 1 base and J by 7 bases, with 14 bases left in between. Looked up from germline, CDR1 is KGHSH and CDR2 is LQKENI. The CDR3 region is CASSPQGGYANEQFF. The CDR3 nucleotides read TGTGCCAGCTCACCACAGGGGGGGTACGCGAATGAGCAGTTCTTC.

Here the CDR3 DNA reads TGTGCCAGCAGGGGTGGACTAGCAATGAACACCGGGGAGCTGTTTTTT. Translated, it gives CASRGGLAMNTGELFF. V is TRBV7-8 and J is TRBJ2-2; 8 bases are a match to TRBD2. Germline CDR1 reads SGHVS; CDR2 reads FQNEAQ. Trimming at V came to 6 bases and at J to 1 base, leaving 7 bases not matched to a gene. The CDR3 runs 16 residues.

V and J are TRBV18 and TRBJ1-1; D possibly corresponds to TRBD1 (5 bases). The germline V gene has CDR1 KGHSH and CDR2 LQKENI. The ends were cut back, 5 bases at V and 4 bases at J, with 20 bases in the middle. The CDR3 sequence is 16 residues long. The CDR3 nucleotides read TGTGCCAGCTCAGTATCGCCCACCCAGGGTGGCACTGAAGCTTTCTTT. The encoded protein is CASSVSPTQGGTEAFF.

The chain joins TRBV21-1 to TRBJ2-5; the listed D gene, TRBD2, was not tested against the DNA. TRBV21-1 corresponds to a pseudogene. The CDR3 contains 18 residues. CDR3 protein: CASSKAGAPSGRQETQYF. CDR3 DNA: TGTGCCAGCAGCAAAGCTGGGGCCCCTAGCGGGAGGCAGGAGACCCAGTACTTC.

The chain uses TRBV28 and TRBJ1-5, with D unclear. Germline values: CDR1 MDHEN, CDR2 SYDVKM. Trimming shortened V by 8 bases and J by 4 bases, and 9 bases separated the two germline ends. The CDR3 has 12 residues. The CDR3 sequence: CASRGPNQPQHF. DNA for the CDR3: TGTGCCAGCCGAGGGCCAAATCAGCCCCAGCATTTT.

V is TRBV5-1 and J is TRBJ1-1; 7 bases map to TRBD1. The germline CDR1 and CDR2 sequences are SGHRS and YFSETQ. This CDR3 comprises 14 residues. J gave up 7 bases and V 7 bases, and 13 bases lay outside the gene matches. In DNA form, the CDR3 reads TGCGCCAGCGCCCTTCAAGGGGGCTGGGGTGAAGCTTTCTTT. This translates into CASALQGGWGEAFF.

This chain joins TRBV4-1 and TRBJ2-1, with 7 bases aligning to TRBD2. Germline V gene data show CDR1 as MGHRA and CDR2 as YSYEKL. V was clipped by 0 bases and J by 8 bases; unmatched bases: 13. This CDR3 spans 17 amino acids. CDR3 in DNA: TGCGCCAGCAGCCAAGAAGGACCTGGCGGGAGAAGTGATGAGCAGTTCTTC. Protein sequence: CASSQEGPGGRSDEQFF.

This clone occurred once. The V gene is TRBV7-2, the J gene TRBJ2-7; possibly TRBD2 for D (6 bases). The CDR3 length is 16 residues. V was trimmed by 1 base and J by 8 bases, leaving 21 bases between them. The germline V gene encodes CDR1 SGHTA and CDR2 FQGNSA. DNA of the CDR3: TGTGCCAGCAGCTTAGAGGTCGGGAGAGGTTTCTTCAAGCAGTACTTC. Translated, it gives CASSLEVGRGFFKQYF.

CDR3 DNA: TGTGCCAGCAGCTTAGCCGGCGGTGTGGCTAACTATGGCTACACCTTC. It is translated as CASSLAGGVANYGYTF. The chain uses TRBV7-3 and TRBJ1-2; D call uncertain. This CDR3 region has 16 residues. Germline lookup yields CDR1 SGHTA and CDR2 FQGTGA. V gave up 2 bases and J gave up 0 bases, with 13 bases separating them.

This clone was observed once. The chain joins TRBV6-1 to TRBJ1-6; D not certain. CDR3 length: 14 amino acids. CDR1 MNHNS and CDR2 SASEGT come from the germline V gene. V dropped 3 bases and J dropped 7 bases, with 10 bases sitting between them. The CDR3 DNA is TGTGCCAGCAGTGATGTGGGCTACAATTCACCCCTCCACTTT. This codes for CASSDVGYNSPLHF.

The genes are TRBV6-4 and TRBJ1-2; 9 bases fit TRBD1. Germline V gene sequence: CDR1 MRHNA, CDR2 SNTAGT. V shed 5 bases and J 7 bases; nucleotides not matched to a gene: 5. The CDR3 extends over 13 amino acids. For the CDR3, the DNA is TGTGCCAGCAGTCCGGACAGGGGCGGTGGCTACACCTTC. Translating it yields CASSPDRGGGYTF.

This clone was picked up a small number of times. V usage is TRBV2 and J usage is TRBJ2-5; 8 nucleotides align to TRBD1. The CDR3 covers 15 residues. V was clipped by 4 bases and J by 4 bases; unmatched bases: 8. The germline CDR1 and CDR2 sequences are SNHLY and FYNNEI. DNA for the CDR3: TGTGCCAGCAGTGGTGACAGGGGAGTACTAGAGACCCAGTACTTC. Translating it yields CASSGDRGVLETQYF.